The text below deals with one TCR beta chain. Repertoires were generated with immunoSEQ multiplex PCR, while TCRdb's copy carries only in-frame clones and drops some. This table has more than 2 million clones, 85% to 95% appearing once. These data are taken from a study of shared clonotypes between healthy human individuals. The germline V and J ends were trimmed by 0 bases and 1 base, with 3 bases remaining between them. CDR1 and CDR2 from the germline V gene are SGHDN and FVKESK. This CDR3 comprises 13 residues. Sequenced: naive CD4+ T cells sorted from blood. Subset meaning: CD45RA+ positively selected. The chain couples TRBV14 to TRBJ1-1; D is undetermined. This receptor was identified in a man aged 18 to 29 in good health. CDR3 nucleotide sequence: TGTGCCAGCAGCCAAGACCCGAACACTGAAGCTTTCTTT. This sequence encodes CASSQDPNTEAFF.